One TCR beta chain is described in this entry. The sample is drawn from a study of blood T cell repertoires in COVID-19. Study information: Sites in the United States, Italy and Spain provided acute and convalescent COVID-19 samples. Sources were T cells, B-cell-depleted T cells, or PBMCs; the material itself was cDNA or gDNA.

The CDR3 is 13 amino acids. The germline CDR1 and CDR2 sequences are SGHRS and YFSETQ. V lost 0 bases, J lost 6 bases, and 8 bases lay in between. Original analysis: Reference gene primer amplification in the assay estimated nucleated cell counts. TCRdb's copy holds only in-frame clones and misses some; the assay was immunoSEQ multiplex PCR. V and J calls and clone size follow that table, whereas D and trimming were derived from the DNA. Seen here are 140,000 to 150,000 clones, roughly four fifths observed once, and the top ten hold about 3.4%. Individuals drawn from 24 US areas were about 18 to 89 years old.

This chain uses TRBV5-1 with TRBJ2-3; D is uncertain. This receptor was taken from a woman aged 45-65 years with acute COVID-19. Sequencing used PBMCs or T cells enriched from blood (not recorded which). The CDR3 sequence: CASSLGRGDTQYF. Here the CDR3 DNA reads TGCGCCAGCAGCTTGGGCCGAGGCGATACGCAGTATTTT.